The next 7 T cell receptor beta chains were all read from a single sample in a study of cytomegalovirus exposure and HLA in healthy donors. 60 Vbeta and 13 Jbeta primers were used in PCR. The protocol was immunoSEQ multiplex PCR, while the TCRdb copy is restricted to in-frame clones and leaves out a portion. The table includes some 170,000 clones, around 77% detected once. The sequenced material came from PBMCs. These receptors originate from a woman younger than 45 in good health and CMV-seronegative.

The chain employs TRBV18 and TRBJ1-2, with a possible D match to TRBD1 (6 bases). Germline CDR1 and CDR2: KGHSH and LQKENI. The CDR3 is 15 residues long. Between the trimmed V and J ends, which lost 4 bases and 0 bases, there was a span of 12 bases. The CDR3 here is CASSQRTETNYGYTF. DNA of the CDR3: TGTGCCAGCTCACAACGGACAGAGACTAACTATGGCTACACCTTC.

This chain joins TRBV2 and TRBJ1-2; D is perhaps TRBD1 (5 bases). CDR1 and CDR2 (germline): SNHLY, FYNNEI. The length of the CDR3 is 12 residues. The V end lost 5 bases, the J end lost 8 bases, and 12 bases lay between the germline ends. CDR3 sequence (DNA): TGTGCCAGCAGTTTCCGCAGGGAAGGCTACACCTTC. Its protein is CASSFRREGYTF. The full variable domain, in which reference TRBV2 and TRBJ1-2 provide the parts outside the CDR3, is EPEVTQTPSHQVTQMGQEVILRCVPISNHLYFYWYRQILGQKVEFLVSFYNNEISEKSEIFDDQFSVERPDGSNFTLKIRSTKLEDSAMYFCASSFRREGYTFGSGTRLTVV.

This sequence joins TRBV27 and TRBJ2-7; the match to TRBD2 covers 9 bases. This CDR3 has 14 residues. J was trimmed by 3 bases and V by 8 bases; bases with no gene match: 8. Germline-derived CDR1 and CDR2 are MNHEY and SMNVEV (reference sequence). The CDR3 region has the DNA TGTGCCAGCGCCCTACTAGCGGGCCGCTACGAGCAGTACTTC. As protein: CASALLAGRYEQYF.

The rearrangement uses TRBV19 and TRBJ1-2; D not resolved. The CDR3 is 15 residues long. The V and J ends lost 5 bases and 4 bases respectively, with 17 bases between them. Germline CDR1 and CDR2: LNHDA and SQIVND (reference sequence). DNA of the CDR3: TGTGCCAGTAGTGGCGACCCCTCGGGTTCCTATGGCTACACCTTC. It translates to CASSGDPSGSYGYTF.

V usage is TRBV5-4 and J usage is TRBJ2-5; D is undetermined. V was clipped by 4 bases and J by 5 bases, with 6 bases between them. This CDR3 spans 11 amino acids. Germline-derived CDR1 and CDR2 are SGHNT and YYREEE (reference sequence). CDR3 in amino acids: CASSVGETQYF. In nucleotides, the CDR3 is TGTGCCAGCAGCGTCGGGGAGACCCAGTACTTC. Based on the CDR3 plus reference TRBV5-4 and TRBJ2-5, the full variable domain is ETGVTQSPTHLIKTRGQQVTLRCSSQSGHNTVSWYQQALGQGPQFIFQYYREEENGRGNFPPRFSGLQFPNYSSELNVNALELDDSALYLCASSVGETQYFGPGTRLLVL.

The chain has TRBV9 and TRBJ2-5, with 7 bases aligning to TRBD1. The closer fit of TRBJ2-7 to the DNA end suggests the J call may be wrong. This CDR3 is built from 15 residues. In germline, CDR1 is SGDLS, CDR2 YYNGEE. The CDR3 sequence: CASSLGDSSSYEQYF. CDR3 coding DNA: TGTGCCAGCAGCCTTGGGGACAGTAGCTCCTACGAGCAGTACTTC.

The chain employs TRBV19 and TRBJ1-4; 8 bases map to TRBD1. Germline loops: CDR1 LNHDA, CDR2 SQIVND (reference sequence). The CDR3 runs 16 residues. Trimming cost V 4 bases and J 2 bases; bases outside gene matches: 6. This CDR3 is CASSTGQGRTNEKLFF. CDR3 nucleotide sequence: TGTGCCAGTAGTACCGGACAGGGCCGTACTAATGAAAAACTGTTTTTT.